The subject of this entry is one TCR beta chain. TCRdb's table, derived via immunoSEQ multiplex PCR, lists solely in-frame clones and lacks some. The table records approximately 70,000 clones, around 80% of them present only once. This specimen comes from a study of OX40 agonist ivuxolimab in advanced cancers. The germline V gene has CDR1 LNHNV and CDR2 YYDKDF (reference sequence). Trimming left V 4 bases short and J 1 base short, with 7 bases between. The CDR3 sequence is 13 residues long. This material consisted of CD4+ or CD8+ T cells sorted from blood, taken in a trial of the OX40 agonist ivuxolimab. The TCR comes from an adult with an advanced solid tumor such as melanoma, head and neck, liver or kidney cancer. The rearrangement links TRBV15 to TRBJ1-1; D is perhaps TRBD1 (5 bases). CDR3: CATSNRRNTEAFF. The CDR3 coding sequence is TGTGCCACCAGCAACAGGAGGAACACTGAAGCTTTCTTT.